The T cell receptor beta chain under discussion was sequenced for a study of T cells in Graves' hyperthyroidism and ophthalmopathy. Germline trimming cut 3 bases from V and 7 bases from J; bases unmatched to any gene: 14. The CDR3 covers 15 residues. Per germline, CDR1 DFQATT and CDR2 SNEGSKA (reference sequence). RNA transcripts were the template for amplifying TCR beta CDR3 regions. HTBI primers were employed in a first-round RT-PCR of the TCR CDR3. TCRdb re-derived calls from the multiplex PCR reads in MiXCR, one entry per CDR3 protein. The sample shows around 500,000 distinct CDR3 sequences, 15% to 20% of them seen only once. This clonotype has a handful of counts. The authors took PBMCs from over 8.5 ml fresh peripheral blood.

The sequenced sample consisted of blood. V usage is TRBV20-1 and J usage is TRBJ2-5; 7 bases fit TRBD2. The receptor was isolated from a woman aged 25 to 39 with Graves' ophthalmopathy. This CDR3 reads CSARPTSAWGGTQYF. The CDR3 DNA reads as TGCAGTGCTAGGCCAACTAGCGCCTGGGGAGGGACCCAGTACTTC.